This T cell receptor beta chain was sequenced in a study of tissue T cells after allogeneic stem cell transplantation. A note on this clone: Its target is not known.

Autopsy tissues included GI tract, liver, skin and lymphoid organs. Study-level findings and limits: Some tissue clones might be persisting host cells; their alloreactivity or antigen specificity was not determined. Anatomically similar tissues had similar TCR repertoires within each patient.

Germline assignment: CDR1 MNHEY and CDR2 SVGEGT. V was trimmed by 6 bases and J by 6 bases, leaving 11 bases between them. The CDR3 is 13 amino acids. The repertoire was sequenced with immunoSEQ multiplex PCR; TCRdb's copy has only in-frame clones and lacks some. The sample contains roughly 3,500 clones, around three fifths of which appear only once. The genes are TRBV6-2 or TRBV6-3 and TRBJ2-2, with no clear D. The source material was tissue from the ileum, sampled at autopsy. The TCR comes from a male donor at least 60 years old with lung cancer. CDR3 sequence reads: CASSSNRAGELFF. The CDR3 DNA sequence: TGTGCCAGCAGCTCAAATAGGGCCGGGGAGCTGTTTTTT.